One and the same sample provided the 16 T cell receptor beta chains below, sequenced in a study of radiotherapy plus CTLA-4 blockade in lung cancer. TCRdb's copy holds only in-frame clones and misses some; the assay was immunoSEQ multiplex PCR. The repertoire holds over 60,000 clones, with about nine tenths as singletons. The material was peripheral blood, obtained from a patient treated with radiotherapy plus ipilimumab. Every receptor here comes from a human donor with non-small cell lung cancer that progressed on radiotherapy plus ipilimumab.

The sample holds a few counts of this clone. J is TRBJ2-1 and V is TRBV6-5; D perhaps matches TRBD1 (5 bases). The germline V and J ends were trimmed by 6 bases and 10 bases, with 13 bases remaining between them. The V gene's germline CDR1 is MNHEY and CDR2 SVGAGI. This CDR3 spans 12 amino acids. In DNA form, the CDR3 reads TGTGCCAGCAGCCATCCAGGGAAAGAGCAGTTCTTC. Amino acid sequence: CASSHPGKEQFF.

The rearrangement links TRBV5-4 to TRBJ2-7; a possible D gene is TRBD1 (6 bases). The V and J ends lost 0 bases and 1 base respectively, with 11 bases between them. There are 15 residues in the CDR3. The germline V gene encodes CDR1 SGHNT and CDR2 YYREEE (reference sequence). This CDR3 is CASSLDGTLSYEQYF. The CDR3 nucleotides read TGTGCCAGCAGCTTGGACGGGACACTATCCTACGAGCAGTACTTC.

The rearrangement uses TRBV10-1 and TRBJ1-4, with a possible D match to TRBD1 (5 bases). This CDR3 region has 13 residues. Germline V gene lookup returns CDR1 WNHNN and CDR2 SYGVQD (reference sequence). The V end lost 2 bases, the J end lost 8 bases, and 9 bases lay between the germline ends. CDR3 DNA sequence: TGCGCCAGCAGTGAGGGTCACAGGGAAAAACTGTTTTTT. It specifies CASSEGHREKLFF.

The chain combines TRBV28 with TRBJ1-1; perhaps TRBD1 as D (6 bases). This CDR3 is 13 amino acids long. Germline lookup yields CDR1 MDHEN and CDR2 SYDVKM. Deletions cut 4 bases from V and 11 bases from J, with 17 bases between. The CDR3, as DNA: TGTGCCAGCAGTTCGGACAGACAGGCTTTTGCTTTCTTT. Protein product: CASSSDRQAFAFF. The whole variable domain, filled in from reference TRBV28 and TRBJ1-1, reads DVKVTQSSRYLVKRTGEKVFLECVQDMDHENMFWYRQDPGLGLRLIYFSYDVKMKEKGDIPEGYSVSREKKERFSLILESASTNQTSMYLCASSSDRQAFAFFGQGTRLTVV.

This clone was counted once. In DNA form, the CDR3 reads TGTGCCAGCAGCTTAACGGTTAGGGGGTCCGGGGAGCTGTTTTTT. It yields the protein CASSLTVRGSGELFF. This rearrangement joins TRBV7-8 to TRBJ2-2; the D gene is possibly TRBD1 (6 bases). The CDR3 covers 15 residues. Looked up from germline, CDR1 is SGHVS and CDR2 is FQNEAQ. The V end was cut by 2 bases, the J end by 6 bases, with 13 bases between.

V is TRBV18 and J is TRBJ1-3; the D gene is possibly TRBD1 (5 bases). Trimming cost V 3 bases and J 11 bases, with 14 bases left between them. Germline CDR1 is KGHSH and CDR2 is LQKENI. CDR3 size: 13 residues. The CDR3: CASSPTAESAIYF. CDR3 in DNA: TGTGCCAGCTCACCGACAGCCGAAAGTGCCATATATTTT.

The chain is built from TRBV30 and TRBJ2-7, with 7 bases matching TRBD2. CDR1 is GTSNPN, CDR2 SVGIG, per germline (reference sequence). CDR3 length: 16 residues. With 5 bases clipped from V and 3 bases from J, the junction kept 16 bases outside the gene matches. The CDR3 here is CAWGRGLSVTHYEQYF. In DNA, the CDR3 is TGTGCCTGGGGGAGGGGTCTGTCGGTTACTCACTACGAGCAGTACTTC.

This clone came up a few times. Different DNA sequences within this sample yield the same CDR3. J is TRBJ2-7 and V is TRBV27; D may be TRBD1 or TRBD2 (5 bases each). The V gene's germline CDR1 is MNHEY and CDR2 SMNVEV (reference sequence). The CDR3 contains 14 residues. The V end lost 1 base, the J end lost 0 bases, and 7 bases lay between the germline ends. CDR3 sequence (DNA): TGTGCCAGCAGTTTATATGGGGGCTCCTACGAGCAGTACTTC. Amino acid sequence: CASSLYGGSYEQYF.

V is TRBV7-3 and J is TRBJ1-5; no clear D gene. CDR3 size: 12 residues. Trimming stripped 2 bases from V and 8 bases from J, with 7 bases between. Germline V gives CDR1 SGHTA, CDR2 FQGTGA. CDR3 amino acids: CASSLSSEPQHF. The DNA of the CDR3 is TGTGCCAGCAGCTTATCCTCGGAGCCCCAGCATTTT.

V is TRBV5-6 and J is TRBJ2-3; D is uncertain. Germline V lookup: CDR1 SGHDT, CDR2 YYEEEE. CDR3 size: 15 residues. Trimming removed 2 bases at V and 2 bases at J, with 12 bases between. The CDR3 loop reads CASSLYLDDTDTQYF. DNA of the CDR3: TGTGCCAGCAGCTTATATTTAGACGACACAGATACGCAGTATTTT. The variable domain in full, with the rest retrieved from reference TRBV5-6 and TRBJ2-3, is DAGVTQSPTHLIKTRGQQVTLRCSPKSGHDTVSWYQQALGQGPQFIFQYYEEEERQRGNFPDRFSGHQFPNYSSELNVNALLLGDSALYLCASSLYLDDTDTQYFGPGTRLTVL.

The rearrangement links TRBV29-1 to TRBJ1-1; unclear D gene. The CDR3 sequence is 15 residues long. Per germline, CDR1 SQVTM and CDR2 ANQGSEA. V shed 3 bases and J shed 1 base, with 15 bases lying between them. The CDR3 sequence: CSVERVSGPNTEAFF. In DNA form, the CDR3 reads TGCAGCGTTGAGCGTGTTAGTGGGCCGAACACTGAAGCTTTCTTT.

This chain uses TRBV18 with TRBJ2-7; D is unresolved. The V end was cut by 0 bases, the J end by 3 bases, with 6 bases between. This CDR3 contains 13 residues. Germline loops: CDR1 KGHSH, CDR2 LQKENI. The CDR3 nucleotides are TGTGCCAGCTCACCACCGAGCCTCTACGAGCAGTACTTC. It translates to CASSPPSLYEQYF.

The chain is built from TRBV6-6 and TRBJ2-5; D may be TRBD2 (6 bases). Deletions cut 6 bases from V and 1 base from J, with 15 bases between. CDR3 size: 15 residues. Germline CDR1 is MNHNY and CDR2 is SVGAGI (reference sequence). CDR3 in DNA: TGTGCCAGCAGGAGAATAGCGGACTTCCAAGAGACCCAGTACTTC. Encoded protein: CASRRIADFQETQYF.

The chain recombines TRBV28 with TRBJ1-2; possible D gene TRBD1, 6 bases. CDR1 MDHEN and CDR2 SYDVKM come from the germline V gene. The CDR3 length is 15 residues. Trimming removed 2 bases from V and 4 bases from J, with 14 bases in between. The CDR3 reads CASSLVGQLSYGYTF. The CDR3 region has the DNA TGTGCCAGCAGTTTAGTAGGACAGCTTAGCTATGGCTACACCTTC.

The rearrangement uses TRBV9 and TRBJ1-1; 7 bases match TRBD1. The ends lost 3 bases at V and 1 base at J; junction bases unmatched: 9. Per germline, CDR1 SGDLS and CDR2 YYNGEE. The CDR3 spans 16 residues. CDR3 in DNA: TGTGCCAGCAGCGAATACAGGGGTGATCGGAACACTGAAGCTTTCTTT. This encodes CASSEYRGDRNTEAFF.

The chain is built from TRBV7-9 and TRBJ1-4; TRBD1 matches 7 bases. CDR3 size: 15 residues. Trimming took 6 bases from V and 8 from J; bases not matched to a gene: 12. Germline values: CDR1 SEHNR, CDR2 FQNEAQ (reference sequence). CDR3 amino acids: CASRSHGTAHEKLFF. The CDR3 bases are TGTGCCAGCAGGTCACACGGGACAGCGCACGAAAAACTGTTTTTT. The full variable domain, with the rest looked up from reference TRBV7-9 and TRBJ1-4, is DTGVSQNPRHKITKRGQNVTFRCDPISEHNRLYWYRQTLGQGPEFLTYFQNEAQLEKSRLLSDRFSAERPKGSFSTLEIQRTEQGDSAMYLCASRSHGTAHEKLFFGSGTQLSVL.